The next 16 T cell receptor beta chains were all read from a single sample in a study of T-cell reconstitution after alpha-beta-depleted transplantation in children. Unique molecular identifiers were incorporated when the TCRbeta library was constructed. One entry per CDR3 protein results from TCRdb running MiXCR on the PCR reads. Seen here are around 380,000 distinct CDR3 sequences, approximately 11% observed once, and the top ten hold about 5%. Sequencing was performed on PBMCs from the stem cell graft donor, taken from the stem cell graft. Receptors originate from a human donor who donated a stem cell graft to a child with acute myeloid leukemia.

The chain carries TRBV12-3 or TRBV12-4 and TRBJ2-1; 8 nucleotides match TRBD2. Trimming took 7 bases from V and 10 from J; bases not matched to a gene: 15. This CDR3 has 15 amino acids. The CDR3 DNA reads as TGTGCCAGCAACGATGGGACTAGTGGGGGGCGGGAGCAGTTCTTC. This codes for CASNDGTSGGREQFF.

This clonotype was counted ten times or more. V is TRBV6-1 and J is TRBJ2-5, with D perhaps matching TRBD2 (5 bases). The CDR3 is 14 amino acids. The ends were cut back, 3 bases at V and 1 base at J, with 9 bases in the middle. Germline assignment: CDR1 MNHNS and CDR2 SASEGT. Here the CDR3 DNA reads TGTGCCAGCAGTGACCGGCGGGTCCAAGAGACCCAGTACTTC. It is translated as CASSDRRVQETQYF.

This clonotype was observed many times. This chain links TRBV12-3 or TRBV12-4 with TRBJ2-5; no firm D call. V dropped 7 bases and J dropped 1 base, with 10 bases sitting between them. There are 13 residues in the CDR3. The CDR3: CASNRRIQETQYF. DNA for the CDR3: TGTGCCAGCAACAGAAGGATCCAAGAGACCCAGTACTTC.

The chain uses TRBV12-3 or TRBV12-4 and TRBJ1-5; D is undetermined. Trimming removed 6 bases from V and 5 bases from J, with 11 bases in between. The length of the CDR3 is 13 residues. The CDR3 loop is CASRGEGYQPQHF. The CDR3 DNA sequence: TGTGCCAGCAGAGGAGAAGGCTATCAGCCCCAGCATTTT.

This clonotype occurred a few times. The V gene is TRBV4-3, the J gene TRBJ2-5; 8 positions agree with TRBD1. The CDR3 is made up of 15 amino acids. From germline, CDR1 is LGHNA and CDR2 YSLEER. Trimming took 2 bases from V and 5 from J; bases not matched to a gene: 7. The CDR3 nucleotides are TGCGCCAGCAGCCAAACACAGGGGGGCGGGGAGACCCAGTACTTC. It is translated as CASSQTQGGGETQYF.

This chain uses TRBV2 with TRBJ2-5, with 12 bases matching TRBD2. Trimming took 8 bases from V and 4 from J; bases not matched to a gene: 5. Germline V gives CDR1 SNHLY, CDR2 FYNNEI. The CDR3 has 14 amino acids. This CDR3 is CASRLGLAGETQYF. In nucleotides, the CDR3 is TGTGCCAGCCGTTTGGGACTAGCGGGAGAGACCCAGTACTTC.

This clonotype appeared many times. The genes are TRBV6-2 or TRBV6-3 and TRBJ2-2; unclear D gene. Germline lookup yields CDR1 MNHEY and CDR2 SVGEGT. V was shortened by 6 bases and J by 5 bases, with 4 bases between the two germline ends. The CDR3 spans 11 residues. This CDR3 reads CASRRTGELFF. The DNA of the CDR3 is TGTGCCAGCAGGAGGACCGGGGAGCTGTTTTTT.

The chain employs TRBV6-6 and TRBJ2-7; 11 bases agree with TRBD1. The CDR3 runs 15 residues. CDR1 is MNHNY and CDR2 is SVGAGI in the germline V gene (reference sequence). Trimming at V came to 5 bases and at J to 3 bases, leaving 6 bases not matched to a gene. This CDR3 is CASSRPGQGDYEQYF. The CDR3 DNA follows: TGTGCCAGCAGTCGTCCGGGACAGGGGGACTACGAGCAGTACTTC.

The rearrangement uses TRBV7-8 and TRBJ1-1; TRBD1 agrees at 7 bases. Germline V gene data show CDR1 as SGHVS and CDR2 as FQNEAQ. The CDR3 extends over 15 amino acids. Losses at the gene ends were 5 bases for V and 5 bases for J; bases not matched to a gene: 11. The DNA for the CDR3 is TGTGCCAGCAGCACTCGGACAGGAAAGGATACTGAAGCTTTCTTT. It is translated as CASSTRTGKDTEAFF.

This clonotype appeared many times. The V and J genes are TRBV20-1 and TRBJ2-2; no clear D. Germline V gene sequence: CDR1 DFQATT, CDR2 SNEGSKA (reference sequence). With 1 base removed from V and 1 base from J, the gap between germline ends came to 10 bases. The CDR3 has 15 residues. For the CDR3, the DNA is TGCAGTGCTAGAGCCGGGCTAGAGAACACCGGGGAGCTGTTTTTT. Protein product: CSARAGLENTGELFF.

This clonotype came up many times. The chain combines TRBV6-2 or TRBV6-3 with TRBJ2-5; the D gene could be TRBD1 or TRBD2 (5 bases each). This CDR3 is 15 amino acids long. V lost 2 bases and J 4 bases, leaving 14 bases between the germline ends. Germline V gene sequence: CDR1 MNHEY, CDR2 SVGEGT. CDR3: CASSYRSLRGETQYF. Here the CDR3 DNA reads TGTGCCAGCAGTTACAGATCGTTGAGGGGAGAGACCCAGTACTTC.

V usage is TRBV29-1 and J usage is TRBJ2-7, with 12 bases aligning to TRBD2. The CDR3 consists of 15 residues. J was trimmed by 2 bases and V by 1 base; bases with no gene match: 3. From germline, CDR1 is SQVTM and CDR2 ANQGSEA. The CDR3 protein is CSVEGLAGATYEQYF. CDR3 sequence (DNA): TGCAGCGTTGAAGGACTAGCGGGAGCAACCTACGAGCAGTACTTC.

As DNA, the CDR3 is TGTGCCAGCAGCACGGGACAGGGGCGAAGTAACCAAGAGACCCAGTACTTC. The encoded protein is CASSTGQGRSNQETQYF. This chain links TRBV7-9 with TRBJ2-5; the match to TRBD1 covers 10 bases. The germline CDR1 and CDR2 sequences are SEHNR and FQNEAQ (reference sequence). J was trimmed by 0 bases and V by 5 bases; bases with no gene match: 9. The CDR3 length is 17 residues.

This clonotype was observed a handful of times. This chain connects TRBV27 to TRBJ2-5; 14 bases map to TRBD2. The germline CDR1 and CDR2 sequences are MNHEY and SMNVEV (reference sequence). This CDR3 contains 19 residues. V trimming: 5 bases; J trimming: 4 bases; junction bases outside the gene matches: 15. The CDR3 DNA sequence: TGTGCCAGCAGTCCAGGACTAGCGGGAGGCCTCGGGCGAATAGAGACCCAGTACTTC. Translating it yields CASSPGLAGGLGRIETQYF.

The V call is TRBV7-3, the J call TRBJ2-1, with D unclear. V shed 5 bases and J shed 0 bases, with 11 bases lying between them. The V gene's germline CDR1 is SGHTA and CDR2 FQGTGA. The CDR3 extends over 15 amino acids. The CDR3 here is CASSPTRSSYNEQFF. DNA of the CDR3: TGTGCCAGCAGCCCGACCCGGAGCTCCTACAATGAGCAGTTCTTC.

This chain connects TRBV29-1 to TRBJ2-4, with a tentative D call TRBD2 (6 bases). This CDR3 region has 14 residues. The V gene's germline CDR1 is SQVTM and CDR2 ANQGSEA. The V end lost 7 bases, the J end lost 0 bases, and 13 bases lay between the germline ends. The CDR3 DNA reads TGCAGCGGGGGGGTGGGTGCAGCCAAAAACATTCAGTACTTC. It is translated as CSGGVGAAKNIQYF.